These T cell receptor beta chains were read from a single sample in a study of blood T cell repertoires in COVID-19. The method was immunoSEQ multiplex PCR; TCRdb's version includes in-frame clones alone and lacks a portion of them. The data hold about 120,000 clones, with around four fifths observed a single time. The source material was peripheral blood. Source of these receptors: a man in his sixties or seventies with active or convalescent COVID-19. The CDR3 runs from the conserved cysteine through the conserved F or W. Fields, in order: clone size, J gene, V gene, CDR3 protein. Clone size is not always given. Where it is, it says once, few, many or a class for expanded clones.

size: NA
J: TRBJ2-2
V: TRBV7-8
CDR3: CASSSRLAGSTGELFF

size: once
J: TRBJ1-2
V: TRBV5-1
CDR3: CASSFGQPDGYTF

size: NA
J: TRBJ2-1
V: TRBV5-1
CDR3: CASSLAGLGYNEQFF

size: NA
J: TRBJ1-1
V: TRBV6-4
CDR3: CASSEELNTEAFF

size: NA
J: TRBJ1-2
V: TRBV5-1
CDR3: CASSWVVGTGGGYTF

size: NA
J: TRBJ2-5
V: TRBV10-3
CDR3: CAISESVAGGRRETQYF

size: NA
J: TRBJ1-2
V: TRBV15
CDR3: CATSIGRGFYGYTF

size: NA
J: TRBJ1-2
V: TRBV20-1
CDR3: CSASLQFLGDYGYTF

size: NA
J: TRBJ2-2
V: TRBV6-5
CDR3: CATDLGTHTGELFF

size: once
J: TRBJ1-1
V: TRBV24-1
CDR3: CATIKADSFTEAFF

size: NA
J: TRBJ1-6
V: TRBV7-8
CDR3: CASSSWTPENSPLHF

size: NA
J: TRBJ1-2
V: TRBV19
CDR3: CASSRPGQGDGYTF

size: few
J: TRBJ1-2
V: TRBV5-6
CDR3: CATTTGGDGYTF

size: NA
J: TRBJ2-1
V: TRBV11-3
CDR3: CASSSGTDSYNEQFF

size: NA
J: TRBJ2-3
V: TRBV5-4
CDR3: CASSFPNRDRDTQYF

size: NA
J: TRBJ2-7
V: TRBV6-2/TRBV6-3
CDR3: CASSYSRGPYEQYF

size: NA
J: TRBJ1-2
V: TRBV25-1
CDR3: CASKEGSGAGYTF

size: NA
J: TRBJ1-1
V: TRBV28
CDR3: CASSLQGFDTEAFF

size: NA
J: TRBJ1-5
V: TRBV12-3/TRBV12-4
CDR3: CASSFRRSPQHF

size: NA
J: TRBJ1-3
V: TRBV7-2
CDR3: CASSLQAGGQGNTIYF

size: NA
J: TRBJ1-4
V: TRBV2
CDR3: CASSADRAPNEKLFF

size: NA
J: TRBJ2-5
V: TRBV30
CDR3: CAWSVQKRKTQYF

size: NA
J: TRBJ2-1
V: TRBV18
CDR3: CASSPPLAGGGEQFF

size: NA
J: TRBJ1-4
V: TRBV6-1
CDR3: CASSETREKLFF

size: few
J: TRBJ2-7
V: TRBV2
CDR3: CASSVTDKSYEQYF

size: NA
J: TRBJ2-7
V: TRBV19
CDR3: CASSITRTPYEQYF

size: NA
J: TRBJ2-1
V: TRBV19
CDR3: CASRKVWDRGLYNEQFF

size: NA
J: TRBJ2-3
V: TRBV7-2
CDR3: CASSWRGPATDTQYF

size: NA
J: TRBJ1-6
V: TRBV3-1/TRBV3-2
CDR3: CASSPQGFNSPLHF

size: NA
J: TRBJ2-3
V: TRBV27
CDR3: CASSLSGLADTQYF

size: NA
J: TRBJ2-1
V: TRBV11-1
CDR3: CASSFRGDNEQFF

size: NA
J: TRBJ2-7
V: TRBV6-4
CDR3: CASSADRGSEQYF

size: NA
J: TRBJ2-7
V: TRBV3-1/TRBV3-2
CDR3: CASSQVIGGLAGALYEQYF

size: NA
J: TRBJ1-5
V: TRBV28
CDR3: CASSGGAGNQPQHF

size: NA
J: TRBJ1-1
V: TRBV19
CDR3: CASSMGDMNTEAFF

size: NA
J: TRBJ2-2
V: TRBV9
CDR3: CASAQLNTGELFF

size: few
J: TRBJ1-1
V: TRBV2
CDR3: CASSEATSARASEAFF

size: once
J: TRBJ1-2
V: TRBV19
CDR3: CASSPGQGRTNYGYTF

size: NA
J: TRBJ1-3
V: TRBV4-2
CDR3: CASSQDLAGISGNTIYF

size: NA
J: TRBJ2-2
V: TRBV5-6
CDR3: CASSLVLEGTGELFF

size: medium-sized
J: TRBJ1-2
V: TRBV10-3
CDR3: CAISRDSNYGYTF

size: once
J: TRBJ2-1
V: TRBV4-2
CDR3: CASSPAGHRGANEQFF

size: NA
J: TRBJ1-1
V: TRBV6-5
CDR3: CASSYSWEGTEAFF

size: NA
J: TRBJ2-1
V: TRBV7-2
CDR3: CASSLGSRWEQFF

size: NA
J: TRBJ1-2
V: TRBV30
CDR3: CAWSVPWAGFANYGYTF

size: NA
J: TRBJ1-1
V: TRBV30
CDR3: CAWSRGTTEAFF

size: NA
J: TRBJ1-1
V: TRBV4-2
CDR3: CASSPGTGDSAFF

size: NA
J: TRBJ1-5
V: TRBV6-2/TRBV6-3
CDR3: CASSSGQLNSNQPQHF

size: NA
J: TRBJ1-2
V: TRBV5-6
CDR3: CASSLSDSYGYTF

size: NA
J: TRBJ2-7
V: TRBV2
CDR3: CASRKDRDFEQYF

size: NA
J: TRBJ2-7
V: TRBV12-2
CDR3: CATISGPSYEQYF

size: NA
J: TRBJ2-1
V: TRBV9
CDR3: CASSTGLAGNEQFF

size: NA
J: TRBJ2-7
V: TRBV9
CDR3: CASTTGRDSYEQYF